What follows are 26 T cell receptor beta chains derived from one specimen sequenced in a study of cytomegalovirus exposure and HLA in healthy donors. A multiplex PCR was run with 60 Vbeta primers and 13 Jbeta primers. TCRdb's table, derived via immunoSEQ multiplex PCR, lists solely in-frame clones and lacks some. The sample shows 100,000 to 150,000 clones, 65% to 75% of them seen only once. Sequencing input: PBMCs. These receptor sequences come from a man aged 35-49 years in good health and CMV-seropositive.

This clone has only one observation. This rearrangement joins TRBV4-2 to TRBJ2-1, with D possibly matching TRBD2 (6 bases). V shed 0 bases and J shed 6 bases, with 12 bases lying between them. The CDR3 is made up of 15 amino acids. CDR1 LGHNA and CDR2 YNFKEQ come from the germline V gene. The CDR3, as DNA: TGTGCCAGCAGCCAAGATCCGGGAGCGGGCAATGAGCAGTTCTTC. Amino acids: CASSQDPGAGNEQFF.

This clone was observed a single time. The chain combines TRBV30 with TRBJ2-5; D unresolved. From germline, CDR1 is GTSNPN and CDR2 SVGIG (reference sequence). The ends were cut back, 3 bases at V and 5 bases at J, with 22 bases in the middle. The CDR3 consists of 16 residues. CDR3 loop: CAWRIRSGEFGETQYF. The CDR3, as DNA: TGTGCCTGGAGGATAAGGTCAGGCGAGTTTGGGGAGACCCAGTACTTC.

The chain employs TRBV20-1 and TRBJ1-1; D uncertain. Trimming took 4 bases from V and 4 from J, leaving 7 bases between them. In germline, CDR1 is DFQATT, CDR2 SNEGSKA (reference sequence). The CDR3 has 11 amino acids. The CDR3 DNA reads as TGCAGTGCTACTCGAGGCACTGAAGCTTTCTTT. This gives the protein CSATRGTEAFF.

J is TRBJ2-5 and V is TRBV25-1, with a tentative D call TRBD1 (6 bases). The germline V and J ends were trimmed by 6 bases and 5 bases, with 16 bases remaining between them. This CDR3 has 14 amino acids. Per germline, CDR1 MGHDK and CDR2 SYGVNS. CDR3 in DNA: TGTGCCAGCAGCCCCCGCAGGGGATCGGAGACCCAGTACTTC. This translates into CASSPRRGSETQYF.

This chain's CDR3 is CASSRTGTGLQETQYF. The CDR3 DNA sequence: TGCGCCAGCAGCCGGACCGGGACAGGATTACAAGAGACCCAGTACTTC. The rearrangement uses TRBV5-1 and TRBJ2-5; TRBD1 aligns across 8 bases. The ends lost 4 bases at V and 2 bases at J; junction bases unmatched: 10. Germline V CDR1 and CDR2: SGHRS, YFSETQ. The CDR3 loop spans 16 amino acids.

The rearrangement uses TRBV27 and TRBJ2-7, with no clear D. Germline CDR1 reads MNHEY; CDR2 reads SMNVEV (reference sequence). Trimming removed 4 bases from V and 7 bases from J, with 11 bases in between. The length of the CDR3 is 12 residues. CDR3 bases: TGTGCCAGCAGTTCCCCTGGCACGGAGCAGTACTTC. Protein: CASSSPGTEQYF.

The chain joins TRBV5-1 to TRBJ2-4; the match to TRBD1 covers 7 bases. Looked up from germline, CDR1 is SGHRS and CDR2 is YFSETQ. V lost 2 bases and J lost 1; bases outside the gene matches: 9. The length of the CDR3 is 17 residues. CDR3 coding DNA: TGCGCCAGCAGCTTCCGACAGGGCGATGTGGCCAAAAACATTCAGTACTTC. This encodes CASSFRQGDVAKNIQYF.

This clone was found a few times. V and J are TRBV6-1 and TRBJ2-7; 7 bases line up with TRBD1. From germline, CDR1 is MNHNS and CDR2 SASEGT. The CDR3 runs to 14 residues. With V trimmed by 0 bases and J by 6 bases, 5 bases remained unmatched. The CDR3 DNA sequence: TGTGCCAGCAGTGAAGCGACAGGGCTGGTCGAGCAGTACTTC. Its translation: CASSEATGLVEQYF.

This clone was seen more than once but under ten times. The CDR3 nucleotides are TGTGCCAGCAGCTTACGGGCGGGGCGAGGGGAGACCCAGTACTTC. Amino acids: CASSLRAGRGETQYF. The chain employs TRBV7-3 and TRBJ2-5, with D possibly matching TRBD2 (6 bases). V lost 2 bases and J 5 bases, leaving 15 bases between the germline ends. The CDR3 has 15 amino acids. Germline lookup yields CDR1 SGHTA and CDR2 FQGTGA.

Of note for this clone: The junction departs from the called germline gene at one end, perhaps through a read error. Different DNA sequences within this sample yield the same CDR3. The chain is built from TRBV6-6 and TRBJ2-2; possibly TRBD2 for D (6 bases). Germline-derived CDR1 and CDR2 are MNHNY and SVGAGI (reference sequence). CDR3 length: 15 amino acids. The CDR3 DNA is TGTGCCAGCAGTTCTCGCGGGAACTCGGGCGGGGAGCTATTTTTT. Translating it yields CASSSRGNSGGELFF.

This rearrangement joins TRBV5-1 to TRBJ2-3, with TRBD2 matching 8 bases. The CDR3 extends over 14 amino acids. V dropped 2 bases and J dropped 5; count of bases not matched to a gene: 4. Germline CDR1 reads SGHRS; CDR2 reads YFSETQ. CDR3 loop: CASSFGGVGDTQYF. The CDR3 DNA follows: TGCGCCAGCAGCTTCGGGGGGGTGGGAGATACGCAGTATTTT. Supplemented by reference TRBV5-1 and TRBJ2-3, the full variable domain reads KAGVTQTPRYLIKTRGQQVTLSCSPISGHRSVSWYQQTPGQGLQFLFEYFSETQRNKGNFPGRFSGRQFSNSRSEMNVSTLELGDSALYLCASSFGGVGDTQYFGPGTRLTVL.

This chain links TRBV19 with TRBJ1-4, with D maybe TRBD1 (5 bases). Germline values: CDR1 LNHDA, CDR2 SQIVND (reference sequence). Trimming took off 4 bases at V and 7 bases at J, with 13 bases between the two ends. The CDR3 is 14 residues long. The CDR3 DNA sequence: TGTGCCAGTAGTACCCAAAGGGGATCTGAAAAACTGTTTTTT. Protein: CASSTQRGSEKLFF.

V gene TRBV10-1 combines with J gene TRBJ2-3, with D perhaps TRBD2 (6 bases). The V end lost 2 bases, the J end lost 1 base, and 7 bases lay between the germline ends. There are 14 residues in the CDR3. Germline values: CDR1 WNHNN, CDR2 SYGVQD (reference sequence). CDR3 bases: TGCGCCAGCAGTGAGGAGCGGGGCACAGATACGCAGTATTTT. The encoded protein is CASSEERGTDTQYF.

This rearrangement joins TRBV13 to TRBJ1-1, with 8 bases identical to TRBD1. The CDR3 is 15 residues long. V dropped 4 bases and J dropped 4; count of bases not matched to a gene: 8. The germline V gene has CDR1 PRHDT and CDR2 FYEKMQ (reference sequence). CDR3 DNA sequence: TGTGCCAGCAGCTACCAGGGGGCTTGGAGCACTGAAGCTTTCTTT. It yields the protein CASSYQGAWSTEAFF.

This clone was observed a handful of times. The chain links TRBV6-1 to TRBJ1-1, with no clear D. CDR3 length: 14 amino acids. V was clipped by 4 bases and J by 0 bases, with 9 bases between them. Germline V CDR1 and CDR2: MNHNS, SASEGT. The CDR3 protein is CASSALTLNTEAFF. CDR3 in DNA: TGTGCCAGCAGTGCTCTGACACTGAACACTGAAGCTTTCTTT.

This rearrangement joins TRBV5-1 to TRBJ1-1; D is possibly TRBD1 (5 bases). The CDR3 is 14 amino acids. CDR1 is SGHRS and CDR2 is YFSETQ in the germline V gene. V lost 4 bases, J lost 9 bases, and 19 bases lay in between. DNA for the CDR3: TGCGCCAGCAGCCTACGATTGCGGGACGGTCAAGCTTTCTTT. This gives the protein CASSLRLRDGQAFF. Full variable domain (missing parts from reference TRBV5-1 and TRBJ1-1): KAGVTQTPRYLIKTRGQQVTLSCSPISGHRSVSWYQQTPGQGLQFLFEYFSETQRNKGNFPGRFSGRQFSNSRSEMNVSTLELGDSALYLCASSLRLRDGQAFFGQGTRLTVV.

The V call is TRBV14, the J call TRBJ2-3; 8 nucleotides align to TRBD2. The V and J ends lost 1 base and 2 bases, in that order; junction bases with no gene match: 8. The germline V gene encodes CDR1 SGHDN and CDR2 FVKESK. This CDR3 comprises 17 residues. CDR3 coding DNA: TGTGCCAGCAGCCAAGGAATTAGCGGGGCTATCACAGATACGCAGTATTTT. Its translation: CASSQGISGAITDTQYF.

J is TRBJ2-3 and V is TRBV28; 7 nucleotides line up with TRBD1. The CDR3 covers 14 residues. Germline lookup yields CDR1 MDHEN and CDR2 SYDVKM. The V and J ends lost 4 bases and 6 bases, in that order; junction bases with no gene match: 7. CDR3 DNA sequence: TGTGCCAGCAGTTCGACAGGGATTGGTGATACGCAGTATTTT. This encodes CASSSTGIGDTQYF.

The chain couples TRBV5-1 to TRBJ2-3; 8 bases align to TRBD2. Germline assignment: CDR1 SGHRS and CDR2 YFSETQ. The CDR3 spans 16 residues. The V gene end was trimmed by 3 bases and the J gene end by 3 bases; junction bases not matched to a gene: 9. The DNA for the CDR3 is TGCGCCAGCAGCTGGACGGGGGGGGGTGGGACAGATACGCAGTATTTT. The encoded protein is CASSWTGGGGTDTQYF.

The V call is TRBV11-2, the J call TRBJ1-5; TRBD1 is a possible D gene (5 bases). Germline-derived CDR1 and CDR2 are SGHAT and FQNNGV. Deletions cut 3 bases from V and 1 base from J, with 7 bases between. The CDR3 length is 14 residues. The CDR3 DNA follows: TGTGCCAGCAGCTTGGGGCGGAGCAATCAGCCCCAGCATTTT. This translates into CASSLGRSNQPQHF. The full variable domain, completed using reference TRBV11-2 and TRBJ1-5, is EAGVAQSPRYKIIEKRQSVAFWCNPISGHATLYWYQQILGQGPKLLIQFQNNGVVDDSQLPKDRFSAERLKGVDSTLKIQPAKLEDSAVYLCASSLGRSNQPQHFGDGTRLSIL.

V usage is TRBV5-4 and J usage is TRBJ2-7; TRBD1 aligns across 9 bases. CDR3 length equals 15 residues. Germline V gives CDR1 SGHNT, CDR2 YYREEE (reference sequence). The J segment lost 3 bases and the V segment lost 0 bases, leaving 4 bases of the junction unmatched. The CDR3 protein is CASSLDTGGDYEQYF. CDR3 nucleotides: TGTGCCAGCAGCTTGGATACAGGGGGCGACTACGAGCAGTACTTC.

This chain uses TRBV29-1 with TRBJ2-3, with TRBD1 matching 7 bases. CDR3 size: 11 residues. Germline assignment: CDR1 SQVTM and CDR2 ANQGSEA. V shed 6 bases, J shed 6 bases, and the junction held 3 bases outside the gene matches. The CDR3 nucleotides read TGCAGCGTAGCACAGGGGGATACGCAGTATTTT. Translation: CSVAQGDTQYF.

The chain has TRBV18 and TRBJ1-6, with 7 bases that match TRBD1. Germline assignment: CDR1 KGHSH and CDR2 LQKENI. Trimming took 6 bases from V and 8 from J; bases not matched to a gene: 7. The CDR3 consists of 14 residues. CDR3 coding DNA: TGTGCCAGCTCCTCGAGACAGGGCGATTCACCCCTCCACTTT. Translation: CASSSRQGDSPLHF.

The genes are TRBV7-9 and TRBJ1-2; tentative D call: TRBD1 (6 bases). Germline V gene lookup returns CDR1 SEHNR and CDR2 FQNEAQ (reference sequence). With 5 bases removed from V and 7 bases from J, the gap between germline ends came to 11 bases. The CDR3 runs to 12 residues. The chain's CDR3 is CASSEGGRGYTF. CDR3 in DNA: TGTGCCAGCAGCGAGGGGGGGCGTGGCTACACCTTC. Full variable domain (outside the CDR3, taken from reference TRBV7-9 and TRBJ1-2): DTGVSQNPRHKITKRGQNVTFRCDPISEHNRLYWYRQTLGQGPEFLTYFQNEAQLEKSRLLSDRFSAERPKGSFSTLEIQRTEQGDSAMYLCASSEGGRGYTFGSGTRLTVV.

This chain uses TRBV11-3 with TRBJ1-1; 9 nucleotides align to TRBD1. V lost 0 bases, J lost 5 bases, and 4 bases stayed unmatched. Germline lookup yields CDR1 SGHNT and CDR2 YENEEA. The CDR3 is 15 amino acids. In DNA form, the CDR3 reads TGTGCCAGCAGCTTAGATGGGACAGGGCAGACTGAAGCTTTCTTT. Its protein product is CASSLDGTGQTEAFF. The variable domain in full, with the rest retrieved from reference TRBV11-3 and TRBJ1-1, is EAGVVQSPRYKIIEKKQPVAFWCNPISGHNTLYWYLQNLGQGPELLIRYENEEAVDDSQLPKDRFSAERLKGVDSTLKIQPAELGDSAVYLCASSLDGTGQTEAFFGQGTRLTVV.

This clone was seen once. CDR3 sequence reads: CASSVGQGARETQYF. The CDR3 DNA reads as TGTGCCAGCAGCGTAGGACAGGGGGCTCGGGAGACCCAGTACTTC. This chain connects TRBV9 to TRBJ2-5, with TRBD1 matching over 10 bases. From germline, CDR1 is SGDLS and CDR2 YYNGEE. V lost 0 bases to trimming and J lost 5 bases; unmatched junction nucleotides: 4. CDR3 length equals 15 residues.